This T cell receptor beta chain was identified during a study of T cells after yellow fever vaccination. Study-level points and caveats: Clonotypes appearing in both CD4 and CD8 compartments existed, and their share was small. It was a weaker secondary response, yet one that peaked faster, at day 5 versus 15.

The sample holds many counts of this clonotype. Its specificity is not known. TCRdb reprocessed the 5' RACE reads with MiXCR, giving one entry per CDR3 protein. The table includes more than 200,000 distinct CDR3 sequences, over 3% detected once. The V gene's germline CDR1 is SGHAT and CDR2 FQNNGV. The CDR3 spans 13 residues. V was pared by 5 bases and J by 5 bases, with 12 bases between. The material sequenced was PBMCs, taken 15 days after the yellow fever booster vaccination. V and J are TRBV11-2 and TRBJ2-5; D is perhaps TRBD1 (6 bases). This TCR was recovered from a man younger than 35 who received the YFV17D yellow fever vaccine. The chain's CDR3 is CASSHRDMETQYF. The DNA of the CDR3 is TGTGCCAGCAGCCACAGGGATATGGAGACCCAGTACTTC.